A single sample gave rise to the 7 T cell receptor beta chains below, sequenced in a study of blood T cell repertoires in COVID-19. Sequenced by immunoSEQ multiplex PCR; TCRdb stores in-frame clones only, minus some. This table has roughly 340,000 clones, around 89% appearing once. Sequenced sample: PBMCs or T cells enriched from blood (not recorded which). These receptors were obtained from a young man who had recovered from COVID-19.

This clone was detected only once. V is TRBV9 and J is TRBJ2-1, with D uncertain. This CDR3 comprises 14 residues. Trimming removed 4 bases from V and 5 bases from J, with 13 bases in between. Looked up from germline, CDR1 is SGDLS and CDR2 is YYNGEE. Written as DNA, the CDR3 is TGTGCCAGCAGCCCTACCGACTGGGACAATGAGCAGTTCTTC. Amino acid sequence: CASSPTDWDNEQFF.

The V call is TRBV12-3 or TRBV12-4, the J call TRBJ1-6; 7 nucleotides align to TRBD1. The CDR3 runs to 13 residues. Trimming at V came to 5 bases and at J to 7 bases, leaving 2 bases not matched to a gene. The CDR3 region has the DNA TGTGCCAGCAGTAAACAGGGGAATTCACCCCTCCACTTT. It specifies CASSKQGNSPLHF.

CDR3 region: CASSMRGRYEKLFF. The CDR3 coding sequence is TGTGCCAGTAGTATGCGGGGAAGATATGAAAAACTGTTTTTT. The gene calls are TRBV19 and TRBJ1-4; D is unresolved. Germline V CDR1 and CDR2: LNHDA, SQIVND (reference sequence). There are 14 residues in the CDR3. V gave up 3 bases and J gave up 6 bases, with 11 bases separating them.

The rearrangement joins TRBV19 to TRBJ2-3; TRBD2 agrees at 8 bases. The germline CDR1 and CDR2 sequences are LNHDA and SQIVND (reference sequence). This CDR3 is 16 amino acids long. V lost 7 bases and J lost 2; bases outside the gene matches: 11. CDR3 amino acids: CASKTTGTSLTDTQYF. CDR3 bases: TGTGCCAGTAAAACCACCGGGACTAGTCTCACAGATACGCAGTATTTT. Supplemented by reference TRBV19 and TRBJ2-3, the full variable domain reads DGGITQSPKYLFRKEGQNVTLSCEQNLNHDAMYWYRQDPGQGLRLIYYSQIVNDFQKGDIAEGYSVSREKKESFPLTVTSAQKNPTAFYLCASKTTGTSLTDTQYFGPGTRLTVL.

As DNA, the CDR3 is TGTGCCAGCAGTTACGTCCGGAGCTCCTACAATGAGCAGTTCTTC. Protein sequence: CASSYVRSSYNEQFF. The V gene is TRBV21-1, the J gene TRBJ2-1; the table's D call TRBD2 went unverified against the DNA. TRBV21-1 is a known pseudogene. The CDR3 contains 15 residues.

This chain connects TRBV11-2 to TRBJ2-7; 8 bases fit TRBD2. The CDR3 is 17 residues long. The germline CDR1 and CDR2 sequences are SGHAT and FQNNGV. V shed 5 bases, J shed 2 bases, and the junction held 14 bases outside the gene matches. The CDR3 DNA reads TGTGCCAGCAGCCCAATACTGACTAGCGCGATCCCCTACGAGCAGTACTTC. It encodes CASSPILTSAIPYEQYF.

The chain carries TRBV15 and TRBJ2-7, with 12 bases aligning to TRBD2. Germline V gives CDR1 LNHNV, CDR2 YYDKDF (reference sequence). The CDR3 spans 18 residues. Trimming took 3 bases from V and 4 from J; bases not matched to a gene: 13. The CDR3 nucleotides read TGTGCCACCAGCAGTGGACCGGGCGCTAGCGGGAGGGGGTACGAGCAGTACTTC. It encodes CATSSGPGASGRGYEQYF.